This T cell receptor beta chain was sequenced in a study of CD8+ T cells in alopecia areata listed by TCRdb under 2018. In terms of the full investigation: Treated patients were enrolled in an open-label pilot trial of oral tofacitinib at 5 to 10 mg twice daily for moderate-to-severe alopecia areata. Patients on tofacitinib were biopsied at baseline and after 4 and 24 weeks of treatment, and several of the patients also had a later scalp biopsy. Scalp clonality was compared among normal scalp (n=4), patchy alopecia areata scalp (n=8), and alopecia totalis/universalis scalp (n=8). Human TCRbeta sequencing covered scalp tissue and sorted CD4+ and CD8+ peripheral blood T cells from patchy and totalis/universalis alopecia areata patients and healthy controls. Tofacitinib was administered for 6 to 18 months, and 6 months of follow-up off drug were then conducted to assess delayed response and recurrence. The study used high-throughput TCRbeta sequencing to examine T cell clonal expansion in alopecia areata, in both the C3H/HeJ mouse model and human patients. TCRbeta CDR3 regions were amplified by immunoSEQ multiplex PCR with 35 Vbeta forward and 13 Jbeta reverse primers. RNA was extracted with the PAXgene miRNA kit for fixed scalp, the miRNeasy kit for PBMCs, and the RNeasy kit for mouse skin. For the treated patients, the SALT score, which quantifies what percentage of scalp surface area is affected, served as the measure of disease severity. What the research found in general, with its limitations: Because the treated cohort was small and had only one nonresponder, larger studies are needed to examine links between baseline CD8+ expansion and response. Scalp clonality and the number of expanded CD8+ clones among the top 100 scalp clones were significantly decreased by tofacitinib. Resident alphabeta T cells in normal human skin are also sequenced, complicating scalp TCR repertoire analysis, unlike mouse skin dominated by gammadelta T cells. Higher clonality and more expanded CD8+ clones were observed in lesional scalp than in normal scalp, particularly in alopecia totalis/universalis, a finding suggestive of antigenic drive. Compared with mice, TCR sequences shared between patients were less clear, possibly partly because of HLA diversity across the patient population. Many expanded lesional clones were found to persist in scalp and blood during tofacitinib treatment, and relapse after treatment cessation may be partly explained by this persistence.

A remark on this clone: The specificity of this receptor is unknown. No quality values exist for individual bases; no much larger clone is one base distant.

The time point label for this specimen denotes: less than five weeks on oral tofacitinib. Read against the paper, the sample's treatment or condition label means: oral pan-JAK inhibitor, 5-10 mg twice daily. From alopecia areata patients, peripheral blood was collected along with lesional scalp punch biopsies. After PBMCs were isolated by density centrifugation and stained for CD3, CD4 and CD8, a FACSAria was used to sort CD4+ and CD8+ T cells. To prepare the library, the immunoSEQ multiplex PCR assay was applied. RNA was extracted from all samples and reverse transcribed into cDNA, which served as template for TCR sequencing. SuperScript III was used for first-strand cDNA synthesis, primed with a 2:1 mix of oligo-dT and random hexamers. A synthetic immune receptor repertoire was used to measure amplification bias, and any remaining bias was corrected computationally. In the source study's methods: After raw reads were preprocessed to remove errors, the CDR3 was defined following IMGT conventions as running from the conserved cysteine to phenylalanine. Clonality was computed by normalizing Shannon entropy by log2 of the number of productive unique TCRs and subtracting the result from 1. CD4 or CD8 identity of scalp clones was inferred by cross-referencing scalp TCRbeta sequences with sorted blood CD4 and CD8 repertoires. TCRdb limited this immuneACCESS table to in-frame rearrangements with V and J called. A share of clones is missing; checked studies link under half to unresolved V genes, and the rest is unexplained. The D gene and trimming were derived from the DNA, and the V and J assignments and clone size from that table. The sample includes roughly 200,000 clones, with 50% to 60% observed a single time. The ten largest clones take up 3% to 3.5% of the sample.

The germline ends are 15 bases apart after V is trimmed by 3 bases and J by 1 base. CDR1 and CDR2 are drawn from the germline V gene (reference sequence): GTSNPN, SVGIG. The CDR3, from cysteine to phenylalanine, totals 15 residues. The retained sequence is limited to the CDR3, 45 bases, with the frame set at the first base. Source: CD4+ T cells sorted from blood, taken at week 4, from a patient treated with tofacitinib. The source is a human donor with alopecia areata. This chain is built from TRBV30 and TRBJ2-5; a tentative D call is TRBD2 (6 bases match). In nucleotides, the sequence is TGTGCCTGGAGGAGGGGCTTGACTAGCCAAGAGACCCAGTACTTC. Its protein reads: CAWRRGLTSQETQYF.